The 20 T cell receptor beta chains reported below all come from one sample, sequenced in a study of blood T cell repertoires in COVID-19. Here immunoSEQ multiplex PCR was the method, and the copy in TCRdb shows in-frame clones only, minus some. Among a few hundred thousand clones, about nine tenths were seen once, and the ten largest hold under 3%. Source material: peripheral blood. The receptor set was obtained from a person aged 18 to 35 with COVID-19, enrolled during active disease.

This chain connects TRBV11-2 to TRBJ2-4, with TRBD2 identical over 7 bases. After removal of 4 bases from V and 16 bases from J, the junction contained 7 bases not matched to a gene. The CDR3 extends over 11 amino acids. Per the germline V gene, CDR1 is SGHAT and CDR2 is FQNNGV. This CDR3 is CASSSGLVVYF. The CDR3 nucleotides are TGTGCCAGCAGCTCCGGACTAGTGGTATACTTC.

The rearrangement uses TRBV19 and TRBJ2-2; D is ambiguous. Per the germline V gene, CDR1 is LNHDA and CDR2 is SQIVND (reference sequence). The CDR3 is 14 residues long. V gave up 7 bases and J gave up 5 bases, with 14 bases separating them. The CDR3 coding sequence is TGTGCCAGTACGGGTCAAGCTAGGACCGGGGAGCTGTTTTTT. Protein sequence: CASTGQARTGELFF.

The J gene is TRBJ1-4, the V gene TRBV6-4, with 7 bases identical to TRBD1. CDR3 length: 17 amino acids. Per the germline V gene, CDR1 is MRHNA and CDR2 is SNTAGT. The ends lost 7 bases at V and 0 bases at J; junction bases unmatched: 11. The CDR3 reads CASTTTGRPATNEKLFF. CDR3 coding DNA: TGTGCCAGCACCACGACAGGGAGACCTGCAACTAATGAAAAACTGTTTTTT.

DNA for the CDR3: TGTGCCAGCAGCCCAGAGGGACAGGGTAATTCACCCCTCCACTTT. Protein sequence: CASSPEGQGNSPLHF. The J gene is TRBJ1-6, the V gene TRBV7-2; 9 bases align to TRBD1. V lost 5 bases to trimming and J lost 6 bases; unmatched junction nucleotides: 5. From germline, CDR1 is SGHTA and CDR2 FQGNSA. There are 15 residues in the CDR3.

The genes are TRBV7-9 and TRBJ2-7, with D perhaps matching TRBD2 (6 bases). Trimming took off 5 bases at V and 2 bases at J, with 16 bases between the two ends. The V gene's germline CDR1 is SEHNR and CDR2 FQNEAQ (reference sequence). The CDR3 length is 15 residues. DNA for the CDR3: TGTGCCAGCAGCAACCCTAGGAGGGGAACCTACGAGCAGTACTTC. This codes for CASSNPRRGTYEQYF.

The chain employs TRBV6-1 and TRBJ2-1, with TRBD2 matching 10 bases. The CDR3 contains 16 residues. CDR1 MNHNS and CDR2 SASEGT come from the germline V gene. V lost 2 bases to trimming and J lost 8 bases; unmatched junction nucleotides: 9. CDR3: CASSESWLAGDDEQFF. The DNA for the CDR3 is TGTGCCAGCAGTGAATCGTGGCTAGCGGGAGACGATGAGCAGTTCTTC.

The chain recombines TRBV6-5 with TRBJ1-2; a possible D gene is TRBD1 (6 bases). V was pared by 7 bases and J by 5 bases, with 17 bases between. There are 14 residues in the CDR3. CDR1 and CDR2 (germline): MNHEY, SVGAGI. CDR3 sequence: CASKGVGAVYGYTF. For the CDR3, the DNA is TGTGCCAGCAAAGGGGTGGGGGCCGTGTATGGCTACACCTTC.

The V and J genes are TRBV18 and TRBJ2-5, with a tentative D call TRBD2 (5 bases). The CDR3 has 13 residues. With 6 bases removed from V and 5 bases from J, the gap between germline ends came to 13 bases. From germline, CDR1 is KGHSH and CDR2 LQKENI. The CDR3 is CASSRDSGETQYF. CDR3 bases: TGTGCCAGCTCTCGGGATTCTGGGGAGACCCAGTACTTC.

The chain joins TRBV24-1 to TRBJ2-1; D gene ambiguous. Germline V lookup: CDR1 KGHDR, CDR2 SFDVKD. The CDR3 has 15 residues. The V end was cut by 5 bases, the J end by 0 bases, with 10 bases between. The CDR3 region has the DNA TGTGCCACCAGTGGTGTGAGGAGCTCCTACAATGAGCAGTTCTTC. Its translation: CATSGVRSSYNEQFF.

As DNA, the CDR3 is TGTGCCAGTAGTATAGCCCCAGAATCTGGGGCCAACGTCCTGACTTTC. Its translation: CASSIAPESGANVLTF. This rearrangement joins TRBV19 to TRBJ2-6; D remains unclear. Trimming took off 1 base at V and 1 base at J, with 8 bases between the two ends. CDR3 size: 16 residues. CDR1 and CDR2 from the germline V gene are LNHDA and SQIVND (reference sequence).

J is TRBJ1-1 and V is TRBV7-9; TRBD1 agrees at 7 bases. The CDR3 totals 16 residues. V lost 5 bases and J lost 1; bases outside the gene matches: 10. Looked up from germline, CDR1 is SEHNR and CDR2 is FQNEAQ (reference sequence). The CDR3 sequence: CASSPRTTGPNTEAFF. The CDR3, as DNA: TGTGCCAGCAGCCCAAGAACGACAGGGCCGAACACTGAAGCTTTCTTT.

This chain connects TRBV28 to TRBJ2-7; no clear D gene. The germline CDR1 and CDR2 sequences are MDHEN and SYDVKM. V was trimmed by 5 bases and J by 4 bases, leaving 6 bases between them. This CDR3 has 11 amino acids. In nucleotides, the CDR3 is TGTGCCAGCAGTGCTAATTACGAGCAGTACTTC. It codes for CASSANYEQYF. Full variable domain (outside the CDR3, taken from reference TRBV28 and TRBJ2-7): DVKVTQSSRYLVKRTGEKVFLECVQDMDHENMFWYRQDPGLGLRLIYFSYDVKMKEKGDIPEGYSVSREKKERFSLILESASTNQTSMYLCASSANYEQYFGPGTRLTVT.

The CDR3 DNA is TGTGCCAGCAGCTCGGACTATTACAATGAGCAGTTCTTC. Translating it yields CASSSDYYNEQFF. The chain combines TRBV7-9 with TRBJ2-1, with a tentative D call TRBD2 (6 bases). Trimming took 4 bases from V and 4 from J, leaving 8 bases between them. The length of the CDR3 is 13 residues. Per germline, CDR1 SEHNR and CDR2 FQNEAQ (reference sequence).

The V and J genes are TRBV11-2 and TRBJ2-7, with TRBD2 identical over 13 bases. The germline CDR1 and CDR2 sequences are SGHAT and FQNNGV. CDR3 length: 14 amino acids. Trimming at V came to 7 bases and at J to 5 bases, leaving 5 bases not matched to a gene. CDR3 nucleotides: TGTGCCAGCATTGGGACTAGCGGGATCCACGAGCAGTACTTC. As protein: CASIGTSGIHEQYF.

J is TRBJ1-4 and V is TRBV4-2, with 8 bases aligning to TRBD1. Germline values: CDR1 LGHNA, CDR2 YNFKEQ. The J segment lost 6 bases and the V segment lost 8 bases, leaving 5 bases of the junction unmatched. This CDR3 has 13 residues. The CDR3 reads CASGPDRDEKLFF. The CDR3 bases are TGTGCCAGCGGTCCGGACAGGGATGAAAAACTGTTTTTT.

Remarks on this clone: The sample contains more than one DNA sequence encoding this CDR3. The CDR3 loop reads CASSVEQGLYGYTF. For the CDR3, the DNA is TGTGCCAGCAGCGTTGAACAGGGCCTCTATGGCTACACCTTC. The chain carries TRBV9 and TRBJ1-2, with a weak D call TRBD1 (6 bases). V dropped 2 bases and J dropped 4 bases, with 12 bases sitting between them. CDR1 is SGDLS, CDR2 YYNGEE, per germline. The CDR3 totals 14 residues.

This clone has a single count. The chain is built from TRBV6-5 and TRBJ2-3, with TRBD2 matching over 13 bases. The CDR3 totals 15 residues. CDR1 and CDR2 from the germline V gene are MNHEY and SVGAGI. Unmatched junction bases numbered 4, after V lost 8 bases and J lost 2 bases. The CDR3 coding sequence is TGTGCCAGCGGGACTAGCGGGGTGAACACAGATACGCAGTATTTT. Translation gives CASGTSGVNTDTQYF.

This clone was counted only a few times. The genes are TRBV5-4 and TRBJ2-2; perhaps TRBD1 as D (6 bases). The ends were cut back, 4 bases at V and 0 bases at J, with 13 bases in the middle. The CDR3 is 16 amino acids. From germline, CDR1 is SGHNT and CDR2 YYREEE (reference sequence). The CDR3 loop is CASSLQGPSNTGELFF. DNA of the CDR3: TGTGCCAGCAGCCTACAGGGCCCCTCGAACACCGGGGAGCTGTTTTTT.

The chain joins TRBV2 to TRBJ1-1; 7 bases are shared with TRBD1. The CDR3 spans 16 residues. The J segment lost 1 base and the V segment lost 2 bases, leaving 7 bases of the junction unmatched. Germline-derived CDR1 and CDR2 are SNHLY and FYNNEI. The CDR3 bases are TGTGCCAGCAGTGAAACCCCGGGACAGAAGAACACTGAAGCTTTCTTT. Amino acids: CASSETPGQKNTEAFF.

In DNA form, the CDR3 reads TGCGCCAGCAGCGAGCGCGGGACAGGGGATGGCTACACCTTC. This translates into CASSERGTGDGYTF. This chain connects TRBV5-1 to TRBJ1-2; 10 bases align to TRBD1. The CDR3 sequence is 14 residues long. Germline lookup yields CDR1 SGHRS and CDR2 YFSETQ. J was trimmed by 6 bases and V by 4 bases; bases with no gene match: 6.